This TCR beta chain was sequenced in a study of cytomegalovirus exposure and HLA in healthy donors. Study as a whole: The 100 to 150 validation repertoires matched the approximately 700 first-cohort repertoires in platform, a later analysis reported.

Produced via immunoSEQ multiplex PCR; TCRdb's table is partial and in-frame only. The sample lists around 61,000 clones, approximately 92% occurring once. The V gene's germline CDR1 is KGHSH and CDR2 LQKENI. The CDR3 is made up of 16 amino acids. V dropped 6 bases and J dropped 6; count of bases not matched to a gene: 11. A word on this clone: Its antigen is undetermined.

The study's findings and limits: Investigators reported approximately 150 TCR beta chains as tied to cytomegalovirus. Cytomegalovirus status, reportedly, was diagnosed with high specificity and sensitivity by the classifier. First-cohort TCR clusters tended to co-occur in the roughly 120 validation repertoires, a later analysis found.

The clonotype was recovered from a man younger than 35 in good health and CMV-seronegative. The sequencing sample was made of PBMCs. The gene calls are TRBV18 and TRBJ1-4, with 9 bases identical to TRBD1. CDR3 residues: CASSSGTGQIDEKLFF. In nucleotides, the CDR3 is TGTGCCAGCTCCTCCGGGACAGGGCAGATTGATGAAAAACTGTTTTTT.